A single sample is the source of the 25 T cell receptor beta chains below, sequenced in a study of T cell responses to AZD1222 COVID-19 vaccine. Using immunoSEQ multiplex PCR, the repertoire was profiled, and TCRdb retains in-frame clones only, with some absent. The sample contains 55,000 to 80,000 clones, about nine tenths of which appear only once. Specimen: peripheral blood, collected 28 days after the second AZD1222 dose. Receptors originate from an adult who received the AZD1222 COVID-19 vaccine.

In its sample, this clone was seen once. The chain uses TRBV4-1 and TRBJ1-5, with TRBD1 identical over 7 bases. The germline gives CDR1 MGHRA, CDR2 YSYEKL. CDR3 length equals 15 residues. V shed 0 bases, J shed 6 bases, and the junction held 5 bases outside the gene matches. The CDR3: CASSQDLTGPQPQHF. DNA for the CDR3: TGCGCCAGCAGCCAAGATTTGACAGGGCCTCAGCCCCAGCATTTT.

The chain joins TRBV19 to TRBJ2-3, with 7 bases aligning to TRBD2. The CDR3 runs 16 residues. Germline CDR1 is LNHDA and CDR2 is SQIVND (reference sequence). V shed 0 bases and J 4 bases; nucleotides not matched to a gene: 7. Written as DNA, the CDR3 is TGTGCCAGTAGTATAGAATGGCGGGAGTTGGCAGATACGCAGTATTTT. This gives the protein CASSIEWRELADTQYF.

The genes are TRBV18 and TRBJ1-4; possibly TRBD1 for D (6 bases). CDR1 and CDR2 (germline): KGHSH, LQKENI. The length of the CDR3 is 15 residues. V lost 3 bases to trimming and J lost 10 bases, with 18 bases between them. CDR3 region: CASSPRAGDDGKLFF. The CDR3 coding sequence is TGTGCCAGCTCACCTCGGGCAGGGGATGACGGAAAACTGTTTTTT. Variable domain in full (rest from reference TRBV18 and TRBJ1-4): NAGVMQNPRHLVRRRGQEARLRCSPMKGHSHVYWYRQLPEEGLKFMVYLQKENIIDESGMPKERFSAEFPKEGPSILRIQQVVRGDSAAYFCASSPRAGDDGKLFFGSGTQLSVL.

V and J are TRBV6-4 and TRBJ2-2; D is uncertain. Germline CDR1 is MRHNA and CDR2 is SNTAGT. This CDR3 contains 13 residues. Trimming removed 7 bases from V and 3 bases from J, with 9 bases in between. This chain's CDR3 is CASKGRYTGELFF. The CDR3 nucleotides are TGTGCCAGCAAAGGGCGATACACCGGGGAGCTGTTTTTT.

The rearrangement uses TRBV4-1 and TRBJ1-2, with D unclear. In germline, CDR1 is MGHRA, CDR2 YSYEKL. The CDR3 spans 15 residues. V was trimmed by 0 bases and J by 0 bases, leaving 8 bases between them. In DNA, the CDR3 is TGCGCCAGCAGCCAAGAATTCTTAGCTAACTATGGCTACACCTTC. Encoded protein: CASSQEFLANYGYTF.

The chain recombines TRBV9 with TRBJ1-3; 7 positions agree with TRBD1. The CDR3 contains 16 residues. Germline V gives CDR1 SGDLS, CDR2 YYNGEE. V trimming: 3 bases; J trimming: 8 bases; junction bases outside the gene matches: 14. The DNA of the CDR3 is TGTGCCAGCAGCGAGGGACAGACGTTACCTTGGGACACCATATATTTT. This sequence encodes CASSEGQTLPWDTIYF.

The rearrangement joins TRBV9 to TRBJ1-2; the D gene is possibly TRBD1 (6 bases). This CDR3 is 18 amino acids long. The germline V gene has CDR1 SGDLS and CDR2 YYNGEE. V lost 3 bases and J 6 bases, leaving 27 bases between the germline ends. CDR3 DNA: TGTGCCAGCAGCGGACGGTGGGGGCGGGTGTCTCCGACGGATGGCTACACCTTC. Translating it yields CASSGRWGRVSPTDGYTF.

The J gene is TRBJ2-3, the V gene TRBV4-1; D possibly corresponds to TRBD1 (5 bases). Germline V lookup: CDR1 MGHRA, CDR2 YSYEKL. The CDR3 runs 14 residues. V gave up 0 bases and J gave up 1 base, with 5 bases separating them. The CDR3 here is CASSQEQGTDTQYF. The DNA for the CDR3 is TGCGCCAGCAGCCAAGAACAGGGCACAGATACGCAGTATTTT.

The chain has TRBV19 and TRBJ1-2; D unresolved. The germline V gene has CDR1 LNHDA and CDR2 SQIVND (reference sequence). The V gene lost 3 bases and the J gene lost 4 bases, with 15 bases spanning the gap. CDR3 length: 15 residues. CDR3 in DNA: TGTGCCAGTAGTATGTCGGTATGGGCGACCTATGGCTACACCTTC. This sequence encodes CASSMSVWATYGYTF.

The rearrangement uses TRBV7-2 and TRBJ1-5; the D is unclear. Per the germline V gene, CDR1 is SGHTA and CDR2 is FQGNSA. Between the trimmed V and J ends, which lost 0 bases and 3 bases, there was a span of 6 bases. The CDR3 extends over 14 amino acids. CDR3 loop: CASSLAQNNQPQHF. The CDR3 DNA reads TGTGCCAGCAGCTTAGCACAAAACAATCAGCCCCAGCATTTT.

V gene TRBV5-1 combines with J gene TRBJ2-7; TRBD2 might be the D (5 bases). Germline V lookup: CDR1 SGHRS, CDR2 YFSETQ. The CDR3 is made up of 15 amino acids. The germline V and J ends were trimmed by 0 bases and 4 bases, with 14 bases remaining between them. CDR3 in amino acids: CASSLAGGLGYEQYF. The CDR3 coding sequence is TGCGCCAGCAGCTTGGCCGGCGGGCTTGGGTACGAGCAGTACTTC.

The V call is TRBV25-1, the J call TRBJ1-6, with TRBD1 as a possible D gene (6 bases). Trimming cost V 6 bases and J 8 bases, with 11 bases left between them. Germline V lookup: CDR1 MGHDK, CDR2 SYGVNS. The CDR3 has 13 residues. The CDR3 loop is CASRQGPDSPLHF. In nucleotides, the CDR3 is TGTGCCAGCAGGCAGGGGCCGGATTCACCCCTCCACTTT.

This clone was detected only once. The chain recombines TRBV7-2 with TRBJ2-3, with D unresolved. This CDR3 is 14 amino acids long. Germline V gene sequence: CDR1 SGHTA, CDR2 FQGNSA. V was cut by 1 base and J by 4 bases, with 9 bases left in between. CDR3 residues: CASSLVPESDTQYF. In DNA, the CDR3 is TGTGCCAGCAGCTTAGTCCCCGAGTCAGATACGCAGTATTTT. The complete variable domain, with remaining parts taken from reference TRBV7-2 and TRBJ2-3, reads GAGVSQSPSNKVTEKGKDVELRCDPISGHTALYWYRQSLGQGLEFLIYFQGNSAPDKSGLPSDRFSAERTGGSVSTLTIQRTQQEDSAVYLCASSLVPESDTQYFGPGTRLTVL.

DNA for the CDR3: TGCAGCGTTGAAGAGACAGGGTTGAACTATGGCTACACCTTC. Translated, it gives CSVEETGLNYGYTF. The chain couples TRBV29-1 to TRBJ1-2, with 7 bases fitting TRBD1. Germline CDR1 SQVTM, CDR2 ANQGSEA. CDR3 length equals 14 residues. V lost 0 bases and J lost 2; bases outside the gene matches: 3.

This chain connects TRBV14 to TRBJ1-3; no clear D. Germline CDR1 is SGHDN and CDR2 is FVKESK. V shed 4 bases and J shed 7 bases, with 11 bases lying between them. The CDR3 spans 13 residues. The CDR3 nucleotides are TGTGCCAGCAGCCCCTCCGTCCGGAACACCATATATTTT. It encodes CASSPSVRNTIYF.

V gene TRBV5-1 combines with J gene TRBJ2-1, with 7 bases matching TRBD2. CDR3 length: 15 residues. J lost 0 bases, V lost 3 bases, and 3 bases had no gene match. CDR1 and CDR2 from the germline V gene are SGHRS and YFSETQ. CDR3 sequence (DNA): TGCGCCAGCAGCTCTAGCGGTAGCTCCTACAATGAGCAGTTCTTC. This translates into CASSSSGSSYNEQFF.

The rearrangement uses TRBV5-1 and TRBJ2-7; TRBD1 aligns across 11 bases. The CDR3 is made up of 15 amino acids. CDR1 SGHRS and CDR2 YFSETQ come from the germline V gene. After removal of 6 bases from V and 3 bases from J, the junction contained 8 bases not matched to a gene. CDR3 in DNA: TGCGCCAGCAACCCCGGACAGGGGGCCTTCTACGAGCAGTACTTC. This gives the protein CASNPGQGAFYEQYF.

The V and J genes are TRBV2 and TRBJ2-3; no reliable D call. CDR1 and CDR2 from the germline V gene are SNHLY and FYNNEI. The CDR3 is 15 residues long. V was pared by 1 base and J by 4 bases, with 12 bases between. CDR3 in amino acids: CASSEDPFSADTQYF. CDR3 nucleotides: TGTGCCAGCAGTGAAGACCCTTTCTCCGCAGATACGCAGTATTTT.

The chain carries TRBV6-1 and TRBJ1-2, with 7 bases aligning to TRBD1. Germline lookup yields CDR1 MNHNS and CDR2 SASEGT. Germline trimming cut 2 bases from V and 6 bases from J; bases unmatched to any gene: 6. The length of the CDR3 is 14 residues. The CDR3 nucleotides read TGTGCCAGCAGTGAAAGGGAGGGGGCAGATGGCTACACCTTC. Translation: CASSEREGADGYTF.

The rearrangement uses TRBV5-6 and TRBJ2-5; maybe TRBD2 (7 bases). Germline assignment: CDR1 SGHDT and CDR2 YYEEEE. This CDR3 spans 14 amino acids. V was clipped by 4 bases and J by 5 bases, with 15 bases between them. DNA for the CDR3: TGTGCCAGCAGCGGCACAGGGAGGGGGGAGACCCAGTACTTC. It codes for CASSGTGRGETQYF.

This chain connects TRBV21-1 to TRBJ2-7. TRBV21-1 is listed as a pseudogene. The CDR3 sequence is 15 residues long. CDR3 in DNA: TGTGCCAGCAGCAAAGGTGTGGGTCCCCCTTACGAGCAGTACTTC. Translating it yields CASSKGVGPPYEQYF.

The V and J genes are TRBV30 and TRBJ1-3, with TRBD1 as a possible D gene (5 bases). Germline values: CDR1 GTSNPN, CDR2 SVGIG (reference sequence). The germline V and J ends were trimmed by 0 bases and 10 bases, with 13 bases remaining between them. The CDR3 loop spans 13 amino acids. CDR3 in amino acids: CAWSVGAAPTIYF. The CDR3 nucleotides are TGTGCCTGGAGTGTAGGGGCTGCCCCAACCATATATTTT. The variable domain in full, completed from reference TRBV30 and TRBJ1-3, reads SQTIHQWPATLVQPVGSPLSLECTVEGTSNPNLYWYRQAAGRGLQLLFYSVGIGQISSEVPQNLSASRPQDRQFILSSKKLLLSDSGFYLCAWSVGAAPTIYFGEGSWLTVV.

The rearrangement joins TRBV7-3 to TRBJ2-2; 7 positions agree with TRBD1. The germline gives CDR1 SGHTA, CDR2 FQGTGA. The CDR3 contains 15 residues. V was clipped by 5 bases and J by 4 bases; unmatched bases: 7. CDR3 DNA sequence: TGTGCCAGCAGCAAACAGGGGTTAGGCACCGGGGAGCTGTTTTTT. Translated: CASSKQGLGTGELFF.

This clone was observed a single time. V and J are TRBV2 and TRBJ1-6; D is ambiguous. The ends were cut back, 6 bases at V and 9 bases at J, with 9 bases in the middle. Germline V gives CDR1 SNHLY, CDR2 FYNNEI. The CDR3 length is 12 residues. In DNA form, the CDR3 reads TGTGCCAGCAGCCCCCCGGGTTCACCCCTCCACTTT. Its protein is CASSPPGSPLHF.

CDR3 sequence (DNA): TGCGCCAGCAGCTTAAACCGGGACTACAATGAGCAGTTCTTC. It yields the protein CASSLNRDYNEQFF. The gene calls are TRBV5-1 and TRBJ2-1, with a weak D call TRBD2 (5 bases). Germline CDR1 and CDR2: SGHRS and YFSETQ. The CDR3 sequence is 14 residues long. The V end was cut by 2 bases, the J end by 3 bases, with 9 bases between.